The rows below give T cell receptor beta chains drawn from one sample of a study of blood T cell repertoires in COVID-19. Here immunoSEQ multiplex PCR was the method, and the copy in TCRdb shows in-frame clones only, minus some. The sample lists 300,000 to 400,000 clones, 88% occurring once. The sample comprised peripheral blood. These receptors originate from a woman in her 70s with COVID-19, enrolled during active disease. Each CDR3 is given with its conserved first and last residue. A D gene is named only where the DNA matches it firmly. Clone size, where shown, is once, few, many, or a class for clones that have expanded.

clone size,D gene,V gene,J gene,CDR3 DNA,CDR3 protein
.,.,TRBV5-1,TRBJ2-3,TGCGCCAGCAGCCTCACAGATACGCAGTATTTT,CASSLTDTQYF
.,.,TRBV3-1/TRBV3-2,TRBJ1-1,TGTGCCAGTGGGATAGGGGCAGACACTGAAGCTTTCTTT,CASGIGADTEAFF
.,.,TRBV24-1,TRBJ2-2,TGTGCCACCGGAGAAGGATACGGTACCGGGGAGCTGTTTTTT,CATGEGYGTGELFF
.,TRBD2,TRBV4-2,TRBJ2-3,TGTGCCAGCAGCCAGCTAGCGGGGGGGCCGGAGGGCACAGATACGCAGTATTTT,CASSQLAGGPEGTDTQYF
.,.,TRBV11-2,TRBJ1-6,TGTGCCAGCAGCTTAGTTCAGGGACCCCTCCACTTT,CASSLVQGPLHF
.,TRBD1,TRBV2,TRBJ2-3,TGTGCCAGCAGTGGACAGGGGCAGGCAGATACGCAGTATTTT,CASSGQGQADTQYF
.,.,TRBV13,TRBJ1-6,TGTGCCAGCAGCTTGGGGGGGAGGTCACCCCTCCACTTT,CASSLGGRSPLHF
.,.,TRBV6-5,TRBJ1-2,TGTGCCAGCAGTCCCAGGGGACACCATGGCTACACCTTC,CASSPRGHHGYTF
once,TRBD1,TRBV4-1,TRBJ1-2,TGCGCCAGCAGCCAAGGACAAAGGACAGGGGTGGGCTACACCTTC,CASSQGQRTGVGYTF
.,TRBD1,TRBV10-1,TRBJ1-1,TGCGCCAGCAGCCGGGACAGGAACACTGAAGCTTTCTTT,CASSRDRNTEAFF
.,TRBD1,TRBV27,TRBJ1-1,TGTGCCAGCAGCGTGGACAGGGTGGGAACTGAAGCTTTCTTT,CASSVDRVGTEAFF
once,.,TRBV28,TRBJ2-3,TGTGCCAGCAGCCCTGGACAGAACACAGATACGCAGTATTTT,CASSPGQNTDTQYF
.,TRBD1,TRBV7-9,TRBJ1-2,TGTGCCAGCACCGGGGGACAGGTTAACTATGGCTACACCTTC,CASTGGQVNYGYTF
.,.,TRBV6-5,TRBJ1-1,TGTGCCAGCTCCCTAGTCAGAGACACTGAAGCTTTCTTT,CASSLVRDTEAFF
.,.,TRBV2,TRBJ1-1,TGTGCCAGCACCGTCCTCACTGAAGCTTTCTTT,CASTVLTEAFF